Each of the 9 T cell receptor beta chains below was sequenced from the same sample in a study of blood T cell repertoires in COVID-19. Sequencing was performed with immunoSEQ multiplex PCR; in TCRdb, only in-frame clones are kept and a portion is missing. The data contain 200,000 to 250,000 clones, 80% to 90% of them seen just once; the ten biggest clones take up approximately 8%. Sequencing used peripheral blood. All receptors derive from a woman aged 45-60 years with active or convalescent COVID-19.

V usage is TRBV28 and J usage is TRBJ1-4, with 7 bases lining up with TRBD1. The CDR3 covers 14 residues. Germline CDR1 is MDHEN and CDR2 is SYDVKM. After removal of 6 bases from V and 1 base from J, the junction contained 2 bases not matched to a gene. CDR3 nucleotides: TGTGCCAGCAGGACAGGGCGAACTAATGAAAAACTGTTTTTT. This translates into CASRTGRTNEKLFF.

The chain uses TRBV5-5 and TRBJ2-3; possible D gene TRBD1, 5 bases. Trimming took 3 bases from V and 6 from J, leaving 11 bases between them. This CDR3 is built from 13 residues. Germline CDR1 is SGHKS and CDR2 is YYEKEE (reference sequence). The CDR3 nucleotides are TGTGCCAGCAGCTCAGGGCCACGCGATACGCAGTATTTT. This sequence encodes CASSSGPRDTQYF. The full variable domain, its missing parts supplied by reference TRBV5-5 and TRBJ2-3, is DAGVTQSPTHLIKTRGQQVTLRCSPISGHKSVSWYQQVLGQGPQFIFQYYEKEERGRGNFPDRFSARQFPNYSSELNVNALLLGDSALYLCASSSGPRDTQYFGPGTRLTVL.

The chain carries TRBV28 and TRBJ1-3; the match to TRBD1 covers 7 bases. The V gene end was trimmed by 6 bases and the J gene end by 1 base; junction bases not matched to a gene: 15. Looked up from germline, CDR1 is MDHEN and CDR2 is SYDVKM. This CDR3 spans 18 amino acids. The CDR3 here is CASSRWGDSKKSGNTIYF. CDR3 bases: TGTGCCAGCAGCCGCTGGGGGGACAGCAAAAAATCTGGAAACACCATATATTTT.

This clone was observed a single time. The chain is built from TRBV15 and TRBJ1-1; D is undetermined. V lost 0 bases to trimming and J lost 4 bases, with 12 bases between them. Germline V lookup: CDR1 LNHNV, CDR2 YYDKDF (reference sequence). The length of the CDR3 is 15 residues. CDR3 sequence (DNA): TGTGCCACCAGCAGAGATCGCAACAGAGCCACTGAAGCTTTCTTT. Protein sequence: CATSRDRNRATEAFF.

J is TRBJ1-2 and V is TRBV10-3; D ambiguous. Germline CDR1 ENHRY, CDR2 SYGVKD. V was pared by 0 bases and J by 3 bases, with 14 bases between. The CDR3 runs to 16 residues. CDR3 in amino acids: CAISESSDRRYYGYTF. In DNA, the CDR3 is TGTGCCATCAGTGAGTCATCGGATCGGCGGTACTATGGCTACACCTTC.

This sequence joins TRBV19 and TRBJ1-2, with 10 bases that match TRBD1. V gave up 4 bases and J gave up 1 base; unmatched junction bases: 3. The CDR3 extends over 15 amino acids. In germline, CDR1 is LNHDA, CDR2 SQIVND (reference sequence). The CDR3 protein is CASSTWTGGNYGYTF. Here the CDR3 DNA reads TGTGCCAGTAGTACTTGGACAGGGGGTAACTATGGCTACACCTTC.

This rearrangement joins TRBV28 to TRBJ2-2, with 7 bases identical to TRBD2. The germline gives CDR1 MDHEN, CDR2 SYDVKM. Germline trimming cut 4 bases from V and 5 bases from J; bases unmatched to any gene: 1. The CDR3 loop spans 13 amino acids. CDR3 bases: TGTGCCAGCAGTTGGGGGGGTACCGGGGAGCTGTTTTTT. The encoded protein is CASSWGGTGELFF. The whole variable domain, filled in from reference TRBV28 and TRBJ2-2, reads DVKVTQSSRYLVKRTGEKVFLECVQDMDHENMFWYRQDPGLGLRLIYFSYDVKMKEKGDIPEGYSVSREKKERFSLILESASTNQTSMYLCASSWGGTGELFFGEGSRLTVL.

The V and J genes are TRBV28 and TRBJ1-2, with TRBD1 matching over 7 bases. The CDR3 length is 14 residues. Trimming at V came to 6 bases and at J to 2 bases, leaving 6 bases not matched to a gene. Germline CDR1 reads MDHEN; CDR2 reads SYDVKM. CDR3 sequence reads: CASSGQDDNYGYTF. As DNA, the CDR3 is TGTGCCAGCAGCGGACAGGACGACAACTATGGCTACACCTTC.

The chain recombines TRBV7-7 with TRBJ1-1; 8 positions match TRBD1. CDR1 is SSHAT, CDR2 FNYEAQ, per germline (reference sequence). Trimming at V came to 0 bases and at J to 0 bases, leaving 9 bases not matched to a gene. The CDR3 is 18 amino acids. The CDR3 loop is CASSLAAKQGVVNTEAFF. The CDR3 nucleotides read TGTGCCAGCAGCTTAGCGGCGAAACAGGGGGTTGTGAACACTGAAGCTTTCTTT.